Following are 10 T cell receptor beta chains from one sample sequenced in a study of blood T cell repertoires in COVID-19 (dated by TCRdb to between 2020 and 2021). Receptor libraries were prepared by the immunoSEQ multiplex PCR assay. Held by TCRdb, this immuneACCESS table contains in-frame sequences only and omits some clones. Under half of the omission traces to an unresolved V gene where checked; the cause of the rest is unknown. This sample comprises 200,000 or so clones, around nine tenths of them detected only once. The ten largest make up 18% of the sample. The sample taken for sequencing was peripheral blood. These receptors all come from a man aged 50 or older with COVID-19, enrolled during active disease.

V usage is TRBV7-2 and J usage is TRBJ1-1; D gene uncertain. The V and J ends lost 1 base and 10 bases respectively, with 10 bases between them. The CDR3 totals 12 residues. The germline gives CDR1 SGHTA, CDR2 FQGNSA. This chain's CDR3 is CASSLVEGVAFF. In DNA form, the CDR3 reads TGTGCCAGCAGCTTAGTTGAGGGCGTAGCTTTCTTT.

The chain has TRBV6-1 and TRBJ1-4, with D uncertain. Trimming left V 6 bases short and J 0 bases short, with 11 bases between. The CDR3 is 15 residues long. Germline V gene sequence: CDR1 MNHNS, CDR2 SASEGT. CDR3 coding DNA: TGTGCCAGCAGGTCCCCAGGTGCAACTAATGAAAAACTGTTTTTT. It translates to CASRSPGATNEKLFF.

The chain has TRBV11-3 and TRBJ2-7, with TRBD2 matching over 11 bases. The CDR3 extends over 15 amino acids. Per germline, CDR1 SGHNT and CDR2 YENEEA. V was pared by 4 bases and J by 3 bases, with 5 bases of the junction left unmatched. The CDR3 loop reads CASSSGLAGLYEQYF. As DNA, the CDR3 is TGTGCCAGCAGCTCAGGACTAGCGGGCCTCTACGAGCAGTACTTC. The full variable domain, rest sourced from reference TRBV11-3 and TRBJ2-7, is EAGVVQSPRYKIIEKKQPVAFWCNPISGHNTLYWYLQNLGQGPELLIRYENEEAVDDSQLPKDRFSAERLKGVDSTLKIQPAELGDSAVYLCASSSGLAGLYEQYFGPGTRLTVT.

The chain combines TRBV7-9 with TRBJ1-5; D gene uncertain. The germline V gene encodes CDR1 SEHNR and CDR2 FQNEAQ (reference sequence). Trimming took off 1 base at V and 7 bases at J, with 8 bases between the two ends. The CDR3 runs 13 residues. The CDR3 spells CASSLGVQQPQHF. The CDR3 DNA is TGTGCCAGCAGCTTAGGTGTACAGCAGCCCCAGCATTTT.

The gene calls are TRBV25-1 and TRBJ2-1; TRBD2 matches at 12 bases. Germline V CDR1 and CDR2: MGHDK, SYGVNS. V shed 5 bases, J shed 7 bases, and the junction held 6 bases outside the gene matches. The CDR3 spans 15 residues. The CDR3 DNA is TGTGCCAGCAGTCTGACTAGCGGGAGTTTTAATGAGCAGTTCTTC. Protein: CASSLTSGSFNEQFF.

The chain uses TRBV5-4 and TRBJ2-3, with 8 positions matching TRBD1. Germline CDR1 reads SGHNT; CDR2 reads YYREEE (reference sequence). The CDR3 is 16 amino acids. V shed 2 bases, J shed 4 bases, and the junction held 9 bases outside the gene matches. As DNA, the CDR3 is TGTGCCAGCAGCTTTCGGCAGGGGGCAACTGCAGATACGCAGTATTTT. Protein: CASSFRQGATADTQYF.

This clone was seen a few times. The chain carries TRBV2 and TRBJ1-2; D uncertain. V was pared by 6 bases and J by 2 bases, with 10 bases between. The CDR3 runs to 13 residues. Germline loops: CDR1 SNHLY, CDR2 FYNNEI. This CDR3 is CASSTDKNYGYTF. The CDR3 bases are TGTGCCAGCAGCACTGACAAGAACTATGGCTACACCTTC.

This chain links TRBV9 with TRBJ1-6, with a possible D match to TRBD1 (5 bases). This CDR3 has 14 residues. The V gene lost 1 base and the J gene lost 10 bases, with 12 bases spanning the gap. From germline, CDR1 is SGDLS and CDR2 YYNGEE. Here the CDR3 DNA reads TGTGCCAGCAGCGTACGAGGGGAGGGCTCACCCCTCCACTTT. Residues: CASSVRGEGSPLHF.

This sequence joins TRBV4-2 and TRBJ1-2; D ambiguous. The germline V and J ends were trimmed by 4 bases and 1 base, with 13 bases remaining between them. The CDR3 loop spans 15 amino acids. CDR1 is LGHNA and CDR2 is YNFKEQ in the germline V gene. This CDR3 reads CASSPRVGVNYGYTF. The DNA for the CDR3 is TGTGCCAGCAGCCCTCGCGTCGGGGTTAACTATGGCTACACCTTC.

The chain recombines TRBV15 with TRBJ2-7; D call uncertain. Germline V gene data show CDR1 as LNHNV and CDR2 as YYDKDF (reference sequence). The CDR3 runs to 15 residues. V was clipped by 1 base and J by 2 bases, with 12 bases between them. Here the CDR3 reads CATSRGGVLAYEQYF. CDR3 in DNA: TGTGCCACCAGCAGAGGCGGAGTCTTAGCCTACGAGCAGTACTTC.